The 2 T cell receptor beta chains listed next were all sequenced from one sample in a study of tumor-infiltrating lymphocytes in primary liver carcinoma. Production of TCR beta cDNA used around 500 ng total RNA together with a constant-region primer. TCR beta libraries came from three nested multiplex PCR rounds using slightly modified ARM-PCR. Use of TRBV1-TRBV30 forward primers with a C-beta reverse primer characterized the first two PCR rounds, which lasted ten to eleven cycles each. Via MiXCR, TCRdb re-called the multiplex PCR reads, giving one row per CDR3 protein. The sample includes about 92,000 distinct CDR3 sequences, approximately 68% of them seen just once. Without any cell sorting, roughly 18-34 mg of bulk tissue yielded co-extracted RNA and DNA. Input material: tumor-adjacent normal liver tissue. Receptors originate from a man in his forties with primary liver carcinoma and hepatitis B virus infection.

Remarks on this clonotype: As the CDR3 is not closed by the conserved phenylalanine or tryptophan, this likely results from a read error. The V gene is TRBV13, the J gene TRBJ2-2; no firm D call. Trimming left V 3 bases short and J 5 bases short, with 7 bases between. Germline CDR1 reads PRHDT; CDR2 reads FYEKMQ (reference sequence). The CDR3 runs 13 residues. CDR3 protein: CASSFTTTGELFY. Written as DNA, the CDR3 is TGTGCCAGCAGCTTTACGACAACCGGGGAGCTGTTTTAT.

As to this clonotype: One end of the junction does not line up with germline, which may come from a read error. This chain connects TRBV4-1 to TRBJ2-7, with 7 positions matching TRBD2. Germline V CDR1 and CDR2: MGHRA, YSYEKL. This CDR3 comprises 15 residues. CDR3 in DNA: TGCGTCAGCAGCCAAGAGAGGGGAGGGAGGCACGAGCAGTACTTC. Its protein product is CVSSQERGGRHEQYF.